Following are 30 T cell receptor beta chains from one sample sequenced in a study of tissue T cells after allogeneic stem cell transplantation. Some clones are missing from TCRdb's copy, which holds only in-frame ones; the method was immunoSEQ multiplex PCR. The table shows under 8,500 clones, with 45% to 65% occurring only once. Sample time point: mouse harvest day 7 after allogeneic transplant. The graft held 10^6 splenic CD5+ T cells and 10^7 T-cell-depleted bone marrow cells. The specimen sequenced was gut tissue. These receptors were obtained from a female BALB/c mouse given C57BL/6 T cells with graft-versus-host disease after an allogeneic hematopoietic cell transplant.

As concerns this clone: The genes are named according to mouse. CDR3 loop: CASRSGNQDTQYF. CDR3 bases read: TGTGCCAGCAGATCAGGGAACCAAGACACCCAGTAC. The chain joins TRBV15 to TRBJ2-5, with D maybe TRBD1 (5 bases). The read stops 1 residue short of the end of the CDR3; the missing end is completed from the germline J gene. CDR1 and CDR2 from the germline V gene are SGHND and FRSKSL. The CDR3 sequence is 13 residues long. Trimming pared 6 bases from V and 0 bases from J, leaving 7 bases between. The entire variable domain, with the rest obtained from reference TRBV15 and TRBJ2-5, is as follows: DAGVTQTPRHEVAEKGQTIILKCEPVSGHNDLFWYRQTKIQGLELLSYFRSKSLMEDGGAFKDRFKAEMLNSSFSTLKIQPTEPKDSAVYLCASRSGNQDTQYFGPGTRLLVL.

To note about this clone: Mouse gene names apply. The read terminates 1 residue ahead of where the CDR3 ends, so the germline J gene completes it. The chain combines TRBV12-2 with TRBJ2-5, with TRBD2 matching over 7 bases. The V gene end was trimmed by 2 bases and the J gene end by 3 bases; junction bases not matched to a gene: 4. CDR3 length: 14 residues. The V gene's germline CDR1 is SGHLS and CDR2 HYDKME. CDR3 DNA, as far as it was read: TGTGCCAGCTCTCCCGGACTGGCGCAAGACACCCAGTAC. Translated: CASSPGLAQDTQY. The CDR3 reads in full as CASSPGLAQDTQYF.

Regarding this clone: The germline and genes are mouse ones. The read ends 1 residue shy of where the CDR3 ends; the end is completed using the germline J gene. The chain links TRBV26 to TRBJ2-4; D is ambiguous. Germline V gives CDR1 KGHPV, CDR2 FQNQEV (reference sequence). The CDR3 is 12 residues long. Deletions cut 5 bases from V and 0 bases from J, with 3 bases between. This CDR3 reads CASSSSQNTLYF. The part of the CDR3 DNA that was read is TGTGCCAGCAGTTCTAGTCAAAACACCTTGTAC.

This clone was observed a few times. Germline and genes here are mouse. The read finishes 1 residue shy of the CDR3 end, and the germline J gene is used to complete it. The rearrangement links TRBV20 to TRBJ1-5; TRBD1 might be the D (5 bases). The V gene lost 6 bases and the J gene lost 6 bases, with 12 bases spanning the gap. The CDR3 spans 12 residues. The germline gives CDR1 GFQATS, CDR2 STVNSAI. The CDR3 spells CGALGGSQAPLF. The DNA read from the CDR3 is TGTGGTGCCCTCGGGGGGAGCCAGGCTCCGCTT.

On this clone itself: Gene names denote mouse genes. The read finishes 1 residue shy of the CDR3 end, and the germline J gene is used to complete it. The chain couples TRBV1 to TRBJ2-5; TRBD1 or TRBD2 may be the D gene (5 bases each). Trimming took off 3 bases at V and 4 bases at J, with 8 bases between the two ends. The CDR3 has 13 residues. Germline loops: CDR1 NSQYPW, CDR2 LRSPGD (reference sequence). This chain's CDR3 is CTCSAGAEDTQYF. The sequenced part of the CDR3 DNA is TGCACCTGCAGTGCTGGGGCAGAAGACACCCAGTAC.

Notes on this clone: Any gene name here is a mouse gene name. The read finishes 1 residue shy of the CDR3 end, and the germline J gene is used to complete it. The rearrangement joins TRBV13-1 to TRBJ2-2; D ambiguous. The CDR3 runs 13 residues. Germline loops: CDR1 NSHNY, CDR2 SYGAGN. V was shortened by 4 bases and J by 0 bases, with 4 bases between the two germline ends. Incomplete CDR3 DNA: TGTGCCAGCAGTACAGCAAACACCGGGCAGCTCTAC. It encodes CASSTANTGQLY. The entire CDR3 protein reads CASSTANTGQLYF.

On this clone: Gene labels here are mouse ones. The read comes to an end 1 residue before the CDR3 does, leaving the germline J gene to fill in the end. The genes are TRBV5 and TRBJ2-3; tentatively, D is TRBD1 (6 bases). Germline V gives CDR1 LGHNA, CDR2 YNLKQL (reference sequence). The V and J ends lost 4 bases and 0 bases respectively, with 11 bases between them. The CDR3 covers 15 residues. CDR3: CASSPDRLSAETLYF. CDR3 DNA (partial): TGTGCCAGCAGCCCCGACAGGCTTAGTGCAGAAACGCTGTAT.

This clone came up a few times. Gene names and germline match the mouse. The CDR3 end lies 1 residue beyond the end of the read and is filled in from the germline J gene. The chain uses TRBV26 and TRBJ1-4, with a weak D call TRBD1 (6 bases). CDR3 length: 14 amino acids. The V gene lost 4 bases and the J gene lost 1 base, with 7 bases spanning the gap. Per the germline V gene, CDR1 is KGHPV and CDR2 is FQNQEV (reference sequence). The CDR3 bases that were read are TGTGCCAGCAGTCCACAGGGTTCCAACGAAAGATTATTT. It translates to CASSPQGSNERLF. The whole CDR3 protein reads CASSPQGSNERLFF.

As to this clone: Gene names are mouse gene names. CDR3 in amino acids: CASSQAGQGVANTEVFF. The sequenced part of the CDR3 DNA is TGTGCCAGCAGCCAAGCTGGACAGGGGGTTGCAAACACAGAAGTCTTC. The chain employs TRBV5 and TRBJ1-1; 10 bases map to TRBD1. The read terminates 1 residue before the CDR3 end, so the remaining end is supplied by the germline J gene. CDR1 and CDR2 (germline): LGHNA, YNLKQL (reference sequence). The ends lost 1 base at V and 0 bases at J; junction bases unmatched: 5. The CDR3 runs to 17 residues.

Note on this clone: Genes and germline come from the mouse. The DNA ends 1 residue before the CDR3 does, and the rest of the CDR3 is filled in from the germline J gene. The chain links TRBV16 to TRBJ1-2; tentatively, D is TRBD1 (6 bases). The CDR3 is 13 amino acids. The V gene's germline CDR1 is SGHSA and CDR2 FRNQAP. Trimming took off 9 bases at V and 0 bases at J, with 11 bases between the two ends. The part of the CDR3 DNA that was read is TGTGCAAGTTCGGACAGCGCAAACTCCGACTACACC. Translation gives CASSDSANSDYT. The complete CDR3 sequence is CASSDSANSDYTF.

Points on this clone: Gene names denote mouse genes. The read falls 1 residue short of the CDR3 end, and the missing part is taken from the germline J gene. This chain links TRBV13-3 with TRBJ2-3, with D unresolved. CDR1 is NNHDY, CDR2 SYVADS, per germline. Trimming took off 5 bases at V and 1 base at J, with 8 bases between the two ends. This CDR3 spans 13 amino acids. The part of the CDR3 DNA that was read is TGTGCCAGCAGGGAGCGGGGTGCAGAAACGCTGTAT. The encoded protein is CASRERGAETLY. The CDR3, in full, reads CASRERGAETLYF.

About this clone: Gene and germline names: mouse. The read terminates 1 residue ahead of where the CDR3 ends, so the germline J gene completes it. The chain carries TRBV26 and TRBJ1-3; possibly TRBD1 for D (6 bases). There are 14 residues in the CDR3. Trimming pared 6 bases from V and 2 bases from J, leaving 11 bases between. The germline V gene encodes CDR1 KGHPV and CDR2 FQNQEV (reference sequence). The sequenced CDR3 bases are TGTGCCAGCAGGGTGACAGGAGCTGGAAATACGCTCTAT. This encodes CASRVTGAGNTLY. The CDR3 in its entirety is CASRVTGAGNTLYF.

A remark on this clone: The listed genes are named as in mouse. The read is 1 residue too short to cover the CDR3 end, so that end is filled in from the germline J gene. This chain links TRBV13-2 with TRBJ2-5, with D possibly being TRBD1 or TRBD2 (5 bases each). V lost 7 bases, J lost 6 bases, and 12 bases lay in between. The CDR3 runs to 12 residues. Germline CDR1 is NNHNN and CDR2 is SYGAGS (reference sequence). The chain's CDR3 is CASRGDGDTQYF. Incomplete CDR3 DNA: TGTGCCAGCCGTGGGGACGGGGACACCCAGTAC.

A remark on this clone: All gene names here are mouse names. The read stops 1 residue short of the end of the CDR3; the missing end is completed from the germline J gene. J is TRBJ2-5 and V is TRBV26; D is unclear. V gave up 2 bases and J gave up 6 bases, with 3 bases separating them. The CDR3 loop spans 11 amino acids. Per the germline V gene, CDR1 is KGHPV and CDR2 is FQNQEV (reference sequence). Incomplete CDR3 DNA: TGTGCCAGCAGTCTGGATGACACCCAGTAC. This encodes CASSLDDTQY. The entire CDR3 protein is CASSLDDTQYF.

Of note for this clone: The listed genes are named as in mouse. The read falls 1 residue short of the CDR3 end, and the missing part is taken from the germline J gene. The chain recombines TRBV3 with TRBJ2-1; 9 nucleotides match TRBD1. V was pared by 4 bases and J by 0 bases, with 1 base of the junction left unmatched. Germline V gene lookup returns CDR1 SNHLY and CDR2 FYNGKV (reference sequence). CDR3 length equals 15 residues. Here the CDR3 reads CASSSGQGNYAEQFF. The part of the CDR3 DNA that was read is TGTGCCAGCAGCTCGGGACAGGGTAACTATGCTGAGCAGTTC.

Concerning this clone itself: Gene names follow the mouse nomenclature. The missing CDR3 end, 1 residue past where the read stops, is filled in from the germline J gene. The gene calls are TRBV16 and TRBJ1-1; no clear D gene. V was pared by 0 bases and J by 2 bases, with 1 base between. Germline CDR1 reads SGHSA; CDR2 reads FRNQAP. The CDR3 is made up of 12 amino acids. CDR3: CASSLDNTEVFF. CDR3 DNA, as far as it was read: TGTGCAAGCAGCTTAGATAACACAGAAGTCTTC.

By share, this clone counts as medium-sized. Gene names refer to mouse genes. The DNA ends 1 residue before the CDR3 does, and the rest of the CDR3 is filled in from the germline J gene. The chain couples TRBV17 to TRBJ2-7; 7 bases fit TRBD1. The CDR3 totals 15 residues. The V segment lost 1 base and the J segment 7 bases; nucleotides outside the gene matches: 10. Germline CDR1 and CDR2: MNHDT and YYDKIL. This CDR3 is CASSRAGTAREEQYF. The CDR3 DNA, read in part, is TGTGCTAGCAGTAGAGCCGGGACAGCCCGGGAGGAACAGTAC.

With regard to this clone: Germline and genes: mouse. The CDR3 is cut off 1 residue early in the read; its end comes from the germline J gene. This chain links TRBV5 with TRBJ1-1, with D possibly being TRBD1 (6 bases). Trimming removed 1 base at V and 0 bases at J, with 12 bases between. The CDR3 consists of 16 residues. Looked up from germline, CDR1 is LGHNA and CDR2 is YNLKQL (reference sequence). The CDR3 DNA, read in part, is TGTGCCAGCAGCCAAGCCCCCGACAGGACAAACACAGAAGTCTTC. This translates into CASSQAPDRTNTEVF. The CDR3 reads in full as CASSQAPDRTNTEVFF.

About this clone: The listed genes are named as in mouse. The CDR3 end falls 1 residue outside the read, so it is completed with the germline J gene. The chain recombines TRBV15 with TRBJ2-5; TRBD1 might be the D (6 bases). Germline V gene data show CDR1 as SGHND and CDR2 as FRSKSL. V lost 9 bases and J lost 0, with 19 bases in between. This CDR3 comprises 16 residues. The CDR3 here is CARAQPRTVNQDTQYF. The sequenced part of the CDR3 DNA is TGTGCCAGAGCTCAACCCCGGACAGTTAACCAAGACACCCAGTAC.

With respect to this clone: Each gene name is a mouse one. The CDR3 is cut off 1 residue early in the read; its end comes from the germline J gene. The chain combines TRBV13-1 with TRBJ2-7; 7 bases are shared with TRBD2. This CDR3 spans 14 amino acids. V lost 1 base and J lost 3; bases outside the gene matches: 4. The germline gives CDR1 NSHNY, CDR2 SYGAGN. CDR3 amino acids: CASSDPRGGYEQYF. The DNA read from the CDR3 is TGTGCCAGCAGTGATCCCCGGGGGGGCTATGAACAGTAC.

For this clone: The gene names given are mouse names. Partial CDR3 DNA: TGTGCCAGCAGCCAAAGGACTGGGGGTTATGAACAGTAC. Its protein is CASSQRTGGYEQY. The CDR3 in full is CASSQRTGGYEQYF. The chain couples TRBV2 to TRBJ2-7, with 10 bases fitting TRBD2. The read gets to within 1 residue of the CDR3 end, and the germline J gene fills in the rest. Germline V lookup: CDR1 LGHNA, CDR2 YSYQKL. This CDR3 is 14 amino acids long. The ends lost 2 bases at V and 4 bases at J; junction bases unmatched: 2.

This clone turned up a few times. Gene names are mouse gene names. The CDR3 is cut off 1 residue early in the read; its end comes from the germline J gene. The chain employs TRBV5 and TRBJ1-3; 8 nucleotides align to TRBD1. This CDR3 contains 16 residues. CDR1 and CDR2 from the germline V gene are LGHNA and YNLKQL (reference sequence). Germline trimming cut 3 bases from V and 3 bases from J; bases unmatched to any gene: 7. The CDR3 sequence is CASSHLPGQDGNTLYF. The sequenced CDR3 bases are TGTGCCAGCAGCCACCTTCCGGGACAGGATGGAAATACGCTCTAT.

Worth noting for this clone: Genes and germline come from the mouse. The DNA ends 1 residue before the CDR3 does, and the rest of the CDR3 is filled in from the germline J gene. The chain uses TRBV26 and TRBJ2-4; the D call may be TRBD1 or TRBD2 (5 bases each). Germline V gene data show CDR1 as KGHPV and CDR2 as FQNQEV (reference sequence). This CDR3 has 13 residues. Between the trimmed V and J ends, which lost 5 bases and 0 bases, there was a span of 6 bases. Here the CDR3 reads CASSGGSQNTLYF. Incomplete CDR3 DNA: TGTGCCAGCAGTGGGGGAAGTCAAAACACCTTGTAC.

With regard to this clone: Genes and germline come from the mouse. The read comes to an end 1 residue before the CDR3 does, leaving the germline J gene to fill in the end. The chain recombines TRBV5 with TRBJ1-3, with D perhaps TRBD1 (5 bases). The length of the CDR3 is 15 residues. Per germline, CDR1 LGHNA and CDR2 YNLKQL (reference sequence). The V end lost 0 bases, the J end lost 2 bases, and 8 bases lay between the germline ends. CDR3 DNA (partial): TGTGCCAGCAGCCAAGAATGGGGGGCTGGAAATACGCTCTAT. It codes for CASSQEWGAGNTLY. The CDR3, in full, reads CASSQEWGAGNTLYF.

This clone was detected only a few times. Gene labels here are mouse ones. The read ends 1 residue shy of where the CDR3 ends; the end is completed using the germline J gene. The chain carries TRBV13-3 and TRBJ2-3; 13 nucleotides agree with TRBD2. Germline CDR1 NNHDY, CDR2 SYVADS. The CDR3 contains 14 residues. J lost 3 bases, V lost 5 bases, and 0 bases had no gene match. This CDR3 reads CASRDWGGAETLYF. The DNA read from the CDR3 is TGTGCCAGCAGGGACTGGGGGGGCGCAGAAACGCTGTAT.

Remarks on this clone: Gene labels here are mouse ones. The CDR3 extends 1 residue past the end of the read, so its final part is completed from the germline J gene. V and J are TRBV20 and TRBJ2-5, with D possibly being TRBD2 (6 bases). Germline V lookup: CDR1 GFQATS, CDR2 STVNSAI. V was pared by 1 base and J by 0 bases, with 8 bases between. CDR3 size: 14 residues. CDR3 protein: CGARAWGNQDTQYF. The sequenced CDR3 bases are TGTGGTGCTAGGGCCTGGGGTAACCAAGACACCCAGTAC.

Worth noting for this clone: Mouse gene names and germline throughout. Coverage ceases 1 residue before the CDR3 finishes, and the germline J gene fills in the end. The chain uses TRBV12-2 and TRBJ2-5; 13 bases match TRBD2. Germline trimming cut 4 bases from V and 5 bases from J; bases unmatched to any gene: 5. Germline values: CDR1 SGHLS, CDR2 HYDKME. This CDR3 is 15 amino acids long. The covered CDR3 bases are TGTGCCAGCTCCCTGGGGACTGGGGGGGGAGACACCCAGTAC. Translated: CASSLGTGGGDTQY. The CDR3 in its entirety is CASSLGTGGGDTQYF.

On this clone itself: The listed genes are named as in mouse. The missing CDR3 end, 1 residue past where the read stops, is filled in from the germline J gene. The rearrangement links TRBV26 to TRBJ2-1; possibly TRBD2 for D (6 bases). This CDR3 comprises 15 residues. V was shortened by 0 bases and J by 3 bases, with 9 bases between the two germline ends. The germline V gene has CDR1 KGHPV and CDR2 FQNQEV (reference sequence). The CDR3: CASSLSWGFYAEQFF. The sequenced CDR3 bases are TGTGCCAGCAGTCTGTCATGGGGGTTCTATGCTGAGCAGTTC.

Concerning this clone: Each gene name is a mouse one. The CDR3 is cut off 1 residue early in the read; its end comes from the germline J gene. The chain couples TRBV13-3 to TRBJ1-2, with 9 bases fitting TRBD1. Germline V gives CDR1 NNHDY, CDR2 SYVADS. After removal of 0 bases from V and 3 bases from J, the junction contained 3 bases not matched to a gene. This CDR3 is 15 amino acids long. CDR3 in amino acids: CASSDARTGDSDYTF. CDR3 DNA (partial): TGTGCCAGCAGTGATGCTAGGACAGGGGACTCCGACTACACC.

With respect to this clone: Genes and germline are mouse. Read data end 1 residue before the CDR3 end; the end is taken from the germline J gene. V gene TRBV15 combines with J gene TRBJ2-4, with D possibly TRBD1 on 6 matching bases. CDR1 SGHND and CDR2 FRSKSL come from the germline V gene. The CDR3 contains 14 residues. V lost 3 bases, J lost 3 bases, and 10 bases lay in between. CDR3 sequence: CASSFTGIQNTLYF. Partial CDR3 DNA: TGTGCCAGCAGTTTCACAGGGATCCAAAACACCTTGTAC.